This paragraph covers one T cell receptor (beta chain) sequence. Other nucleotide sequences in the sample specify the same CDR3. The data stem from a study of blood T cell repertoires in COVID-19. Study-level information: Samples of COVID-19 (acute and convalescent) were obtained from the United States, Italy and Spain.

As originally analysed: Reference gene primer amplification yielded estimated nucleated cell counts. Profiled with immunoSEQ multiplex PCR; TCRdb holds only in-frame clones, not every one. The DNA gave D and trimming, while V, J and clone size come from that table. The sample shows 150,000 to 200,000 clones, under 85% of them seen only once. Germline CDR1 and CDR2: SEHNR and FQNEAQ (reference sequence). The CDR3 sequence is 12 residues long. J lost 10 bases, V lost 5 bases, and 6 bases had no gene match. The chain recombines TRBV7-9 with TRBJ1-1; TRBD1 agrees at 8 bases. This sequence originates from a middle-aged woman with acute or convalescent COVID-19. The sequenced sample consisted of peripheral blood. CDR3 sequence: CASSRQGSGAFF. The CDR3 bases are TGTGCCAGCAGCCGACAGGGGAGTGGAGCTTTCTTT.